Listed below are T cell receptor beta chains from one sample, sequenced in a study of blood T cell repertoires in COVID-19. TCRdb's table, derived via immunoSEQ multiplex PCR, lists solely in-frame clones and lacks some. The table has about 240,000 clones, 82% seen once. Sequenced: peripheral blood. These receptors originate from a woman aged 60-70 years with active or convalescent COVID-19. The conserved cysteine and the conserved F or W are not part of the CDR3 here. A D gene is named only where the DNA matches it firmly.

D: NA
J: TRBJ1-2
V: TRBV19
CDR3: ASSIWGIYGYT

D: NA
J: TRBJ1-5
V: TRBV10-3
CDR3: AISESDQPQH

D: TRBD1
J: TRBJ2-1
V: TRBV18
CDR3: ASSPGTGIYNEQF

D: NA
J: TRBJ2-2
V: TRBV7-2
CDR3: ASSRGLAGRTGELF

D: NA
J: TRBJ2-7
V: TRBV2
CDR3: ASSGLYYEQY

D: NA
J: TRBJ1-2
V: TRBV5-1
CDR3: ASSLDSSNYGYT

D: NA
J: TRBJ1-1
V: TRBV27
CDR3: ASSLSRDTFGRSNGEAF

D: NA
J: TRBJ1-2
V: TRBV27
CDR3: ASRGGALANYGYT

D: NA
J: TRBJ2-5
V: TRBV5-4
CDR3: ASSHSLDWQETQY

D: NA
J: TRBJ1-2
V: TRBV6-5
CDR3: ASSYGADYGYT

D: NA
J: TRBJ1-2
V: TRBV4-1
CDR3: ASSQAFDRTNYGYT

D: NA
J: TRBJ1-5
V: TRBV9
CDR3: ASNLNQDSNQPQH

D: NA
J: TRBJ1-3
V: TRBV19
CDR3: ASTLGAFSGNTIY

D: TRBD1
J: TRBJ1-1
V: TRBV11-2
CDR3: ASSPAGGAF

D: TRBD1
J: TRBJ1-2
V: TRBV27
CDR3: ASSFRDSGGYGYT

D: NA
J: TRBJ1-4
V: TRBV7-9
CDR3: ASSLSGVGSNEKLF

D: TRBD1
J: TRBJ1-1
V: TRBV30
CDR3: AWSGTGKEAF

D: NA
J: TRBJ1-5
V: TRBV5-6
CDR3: ASSLLNSNQPQH

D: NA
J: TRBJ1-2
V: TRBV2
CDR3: ASSESRTNYGYT

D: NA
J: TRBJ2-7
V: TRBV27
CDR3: ASGRGVFEQY

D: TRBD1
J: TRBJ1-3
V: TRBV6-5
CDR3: ASTDRALIGNTIY

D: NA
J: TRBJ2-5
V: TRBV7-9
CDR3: ASGLDGETQY

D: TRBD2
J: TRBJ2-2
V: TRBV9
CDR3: ASSVDAGDTGELF

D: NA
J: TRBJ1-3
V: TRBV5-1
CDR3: ASSLGQGNTIY

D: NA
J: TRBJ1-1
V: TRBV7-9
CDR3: ASIRGEANTEAF

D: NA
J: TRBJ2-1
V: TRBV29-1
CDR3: SVDRGGRGEQF

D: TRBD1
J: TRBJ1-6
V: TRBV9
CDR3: ASSQRRQGNNSPLH

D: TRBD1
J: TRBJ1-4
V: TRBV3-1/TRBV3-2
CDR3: ASSQEGAPNEKLF

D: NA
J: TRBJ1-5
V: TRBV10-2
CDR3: ASSESGGSNQPQH

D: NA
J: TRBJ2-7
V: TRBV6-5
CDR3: ASSGATYEQY

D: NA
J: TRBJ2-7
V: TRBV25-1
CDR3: ASSAGTYEQY

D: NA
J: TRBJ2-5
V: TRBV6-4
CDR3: ASSETGQETQY

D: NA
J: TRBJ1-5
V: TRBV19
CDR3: ASRREAGANQPQH

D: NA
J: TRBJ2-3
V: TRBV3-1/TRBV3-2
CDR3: ASSRGGSTDTQY

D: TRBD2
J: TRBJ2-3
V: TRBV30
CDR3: AWRTSGGTDTQY

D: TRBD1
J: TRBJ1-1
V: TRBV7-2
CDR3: ASSPDTGGAF

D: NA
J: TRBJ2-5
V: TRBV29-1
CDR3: STYDSGLGTQY

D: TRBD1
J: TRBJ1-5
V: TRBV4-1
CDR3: ASSQWDRGNQPQH

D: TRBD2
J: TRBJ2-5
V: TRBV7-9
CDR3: ASSLGLAGGSQETQY

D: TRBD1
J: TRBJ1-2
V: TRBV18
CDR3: ASSQQGDYGYT

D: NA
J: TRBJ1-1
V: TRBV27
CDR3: ASSWGGTGTEAF

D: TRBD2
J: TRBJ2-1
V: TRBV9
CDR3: ASNPRGTSGGASEQF

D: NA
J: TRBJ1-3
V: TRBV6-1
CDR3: ASSEAWGAGNTIY

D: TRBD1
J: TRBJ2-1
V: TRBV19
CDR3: ASLPGQGPGEQF

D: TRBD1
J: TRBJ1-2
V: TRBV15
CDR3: ATSRYGTGAGYT

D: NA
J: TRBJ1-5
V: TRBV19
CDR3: ASSTSGGGGQPQH

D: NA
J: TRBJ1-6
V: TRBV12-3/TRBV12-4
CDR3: ASSSWAGPPLH

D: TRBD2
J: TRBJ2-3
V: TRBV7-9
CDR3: ASSLFRQAGGPADTQY

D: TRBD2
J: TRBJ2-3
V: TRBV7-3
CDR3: ASSPGLAANTQY

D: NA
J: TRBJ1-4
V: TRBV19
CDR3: ASKKGSQPNEKLF

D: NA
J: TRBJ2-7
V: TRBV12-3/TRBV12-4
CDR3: ASSPGTYEQY

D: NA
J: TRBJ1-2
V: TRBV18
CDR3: ASWSGGVPYGYT

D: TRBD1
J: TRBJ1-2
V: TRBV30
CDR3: AWTRTQTGGAGYGYT

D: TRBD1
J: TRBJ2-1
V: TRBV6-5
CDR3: ASSSPGGVRDEQF

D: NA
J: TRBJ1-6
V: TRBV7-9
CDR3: ASSDGNRETSPLH

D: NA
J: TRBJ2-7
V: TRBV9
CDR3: ASSTGTPPYEQY

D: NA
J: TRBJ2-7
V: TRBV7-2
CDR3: ASSLERAGATQQY

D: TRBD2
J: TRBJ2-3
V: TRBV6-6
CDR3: ASSPSGGTTDTQY

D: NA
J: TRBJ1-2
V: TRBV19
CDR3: ASSPGHRPIYGYT

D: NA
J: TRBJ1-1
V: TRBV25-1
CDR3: ASSESGGRGMNTEAF